What follows are 31 T cell receptor beta chains derived from one specimen sequenced in a study of T-cell reconstitution after alpha-beta-depleted transplantation in children. Unique molecular identifiers were built into the TCRbeta library. From the PCR reads, TCRdb called clonotypes with MiXCR, one entry per CDR3 protein. The table has roughly 570,000 distinct CDR3 sequences, 25% to 30% seen once. Specimen: PBMCs, collected before TCRalphabeta/CD19-depleted stem cell transplant. These TCRs come from a boy younger than two with Wiskott-Aldrich syndrome, due to receive a stem cell transplant.

This clonotype occurred a few times. The rearrangement links TRBV11-1 to TRBJ2-3, with 8 bases aligning to TRBD2. V dropped 2 bases and J dropped 5; count of bases not matched to a gene: 3. The V gene's germline CDR1 is SGHAT and CDR2 FQDESV (reference sequence). The CDR3 extends over 14 amino acids. The CDR3 spells CASSLSAGGDTQYF. The CDR3, as DNA: TGTGCCAGCAGCTTATCGGCGGGAGGAGATACGCAGTATTTT. The variable domain in full, with the rest retrieved from reference TRBV11-1 and TRBJ2-3, is EAEVAQSPRYKITEKSQAVAFWCDPISGHATLYWYRQILGQGPELLVQFQDESVVDDSQLPKDRFSAERLKGVDSTLKIQPAELGDSAMYLCASSLSAGGDTQYFGPGTRLTVL.

This sequence joins TRBV5-1 and TRBJ2-5; 7 bases match TRBD1. Germline V gives CDR1 SGHRS, CDR2 YFSETQ. V trimming: 2 bases; J trimming: 2 bases; junction bases outside the gene matches: 6. This CDR3 contains 15 residues. CDR3 protein: CASSFSGQRQETQYF. The CDR3 bases are TGCGCCAGCAGCTTTTCGGGACAGAGACAAGAGACCCAGTACTTC.

The rearrangement uses TRBV28 and TRBJ2-1; TRBD1 agrees at 7 bases. The CDR3 is 14 residues long. The trim removed 2 bases at V and 5 bases at J, leaving 3 bases unmatched. Germline V lookup: CDR1 MDHEN, CDR2 SYDVKM. CDR3 loop: CASSLPGQDNEQFF. CDR3 nucleotide sequence: TGTGCCAGCAGTTTACCTGGACAGGACAATGAGCAGTTCTTC.

This chain connects TRBV12-3 or TRBV12-4 to TRBJ2-5; TRBD1 is a possible D gene (6 bases). This CDR3 region has 14 residues. V was clipped by 2 bases and J by 5 bases, with 12 bases between them. Here the CDR3 reads CASSLNMQGETQYF. The CDR3 nucleotides read TGTGCCAGCAGTTTAAATATGCAGGGGGAGACCCAGTACTTC.

The V gene is TRBV2, the J gene TRBJ2-1; TRBD1 matches at 9 bases. Germline values: CDR1 SNHLY, CDR2 FYNNEI. V dropped 7 bases and J dropped 7; count of bases not matched to a gene: 11. There are 15 residues in the CDR3. CDR3 region: CASTSGQGLLNEQFF. CDR3 DNA: TGTGCCAGCACCTCGGGACAGGGCTTATTAAATGAGCAGTTCTTC. The variable domain in full, completed from reference TRBV2 and TRBJ2-1, reads EPEVTQTPSHQVTQMGQEVILRCVPISNHLYFYWYRQILGQKVEFLVSFYNNEISEKSEIFDDQFSVERPDGSNFTLKIRSTKLEDSAMYFCASTSGQGLLNEQFFGPGTRLTVL.

V gene TRBV27 combines with J gene TRBJ1-4, with D maybe TRBD1 (5 bases). Germline-derived CDR1 and CDR2 are MNHEY and SMNVEV (reference sequence). V lost 2 bases and J lost 0, with 7 bases in between. CDR3 length: 15 amino acids. The CDR3 DNA reads TGTGCCAGCAGTTTAAAAGGGGCAACTAATGAAAAACTGTTTTTT. It encodes CASSLKGATNEKLFF.

This clonotype was observed once. The chain combines TRBV7-2 with TRBJ1-2; 8 bases fit TRBD1. The CDR3 loop spans 12 amino acids. V lost 8 bases, J lost 5 bases, and 4 bases stayed unmatched. Per germline, CDR1 SGHTA and CDR2 FQGNSA. The chain's CDR3 is CASGTGLYGYTF. In DNA, the CDR3 is TGTGCCAGCGGGACAGGCCTTTATGGCTACACCTTC.

This clonotype was detected a few times. The gene calls are TRBV20-1 and TRBJ1-2; D is perhaps TRBD1 (5 bases). V gave up 0 bases and J gave up 0 bases, with 14 bases separating them. Germline lookup yields CDR1 DFQATT and CDR2 SNEGSKA (reference sequence). This CDR3 comprises 16 residues. CDR3 in DNA: TGCAGTGCTAGAGATCAGCGGGGGGGTCCTAACTATGGCTACACCTTC. Translation: CSARDQRGGPNYGYTF.

This chain connects TRBV3-1 to TRBJ2-7, with D perhaps matching TRBD1 (6 bases). This CDR3 comprises 14 residues. Per germline, CDR1 LGHDT and CDR2 YNNKEL (reference sequence). Trimming shortened V by 5 bases and J by 1 base, and 12 bases separated the two germline ends. The CDR3 DNA is TGTGCCAGCAGCGCCCGGGACACGTCCTACGAGCAGTACTTC. It codes for CASSARDTSYEQYF.

The CDR3 loop reads CASRPYGTHLYNEQFF. The CDR3 DNA is TGTGCCAGCCGTCCATACGGGACTCACCTCTACAATGAGCAGTTCTTC. This sequence joins TRBV27 and TRBJ2-1, with D possibly matching TRBD2 (6 bases). V lost 8 bases to trimming and J lost 3 bases, with 20 bases between them. Germline lookup yields CDR1 MNHEY and CDR2 SMNVEV (reference sequence). The CDR3 consists of 16 residues.

This clonotype was found a few times. The V gene is TRBV5-1, the J gene TRBJ2-1; D not resolved. The CDR3 totals 14 residues. Germline CDR1 SGHRS, CDR2 YFSETQ. With 5 bases removed from V and 9 bases from J, the gap between germline ends came to 18 bases. The CDR3 region is CASRADAIGGEQFF. CDR3 nucleotide sequence: TGCGCCAGCAGGGCCGACGCAATAGGTGGTGAGCAGTTCTTC.

In this sample, this clonotype turned up a few times. The rearrangement joins TRBV5-1 to TRBJ1-2; D may be TRBD1 (6 bases). Germline lookup yields CDR1 SGHRS and CDR2 YFSETQ. Trimming cost V 0 bases and J 4 bases, with 22 bases left between them. This CDR3 region has 18 residues. CDR3 residues: CASSLEGLTGRKIYGYTF. As DNA, the CDR3 is TGCGCCAGCAGCTTGGAAGGGCTGACAGGACGGAAAATCTATGGCTACACCTTC.

The table lists this clonotype with many counts. The chain has TRBV28 and TRBJ1-1; D is uncertain. The V end was cut by 2 bases, the J end by 2 bases, with 9 bases between. The CDR3 consists of 14 residues. Germline loops: CDR1 MDHEN, CDR2 SYDVKM. Here the CDR3 DNA reads TGTGCCAGCAGTTTAGCAGAGACAAACACTGAAGCTTTCTTT. Protein sequence: CASSLAETNTEAFF.

V and J are TRBV3-1 and TRBJ2-1, with D perhaps TRBD2 (6 bases). Per the germline V gene, CDR1 is LGHDT and CDR2 is YNNKEL (reference sequence). Trimming cost V 11 bases and J 6 bases, with 29 bases left between them. CDR3 length: 17 residues. The CDR3 spells CASCQEGSTRDVNEQFF. The CDR3 nucleotides read TGTGCCTCCTGCCAGGAGGGATCAACTCGAGATGTCAATGAGCAGTTCTTC.

The chain employs TRBV7-2 and TRBJ1-5; no reliable D call. The CDR3 has 14 amino acids. Per germline, CDR1 SGHTA and CDR2 FQGNSA. V shed 0 bases and J shed 6 bases, with 9 bases lying between them. CDR3 loop: CASSLAGSPQPQHF. In nucleotides, the CDR3 is TGTGCCAGCAGCTTAGCAGGCTCTCCTCAGCCCCAGCATTTT.

The chain is built from TRBV7-2 and TRBJ2-5; the D gene is possibly TRBD1 (5 bases). The V gene lost 5 bases and the J gene lost 5 bases, with 12 bases spanning the gap. CDR1 and CDR2 (germline): SGHTA, FQGNSA. CDR3 length equals 13 residues. For the CDR3, the DNA is TGTGCCAGCAGCGCAGGGCCCAGCGAGACCCAGTACTTC. It specifies CASSAGPSETQYF.

The chain has TRBV29-1 and TRBJ2-1, with D unresolved. CDR1 and CDR2 from the germline V gene are SQVTM and ANQGSEA. The CDR3 totals 10 residues. V gave up 8 bases and J gave up 6 bases, with 8 bases separating them. The CDR3 loop reads CSIYFNEQFF. As DNA, the CDR3 is TGCAGCATTTACTTCAATGAGCAGTTCTTC.

The V and J genes are TRBV28 and TRBJ2-2; possibly TRBD1 or TRBD2 for D (5 bases each). The CDR3 is made up of 15 amino acids. Germline-derived CDR1 and CDR2 are MDHEN and SYDVKM. The V and J ends lost 7 bases and 2 bases respectively, with 14 bases between them. This chain's CDR3 is CASTSGTVNTGELFF. CDR3 DNA sequence: TGTGCCAGCACCTCCGGGACGGTTAACACCGGGGAGCTGTTTTTT.

This clonotype was picked up a small number of times. J is TRBJ2-2 and V is TRBV7-9; D ambiguous. Per the germline V gene, CDR1 is SEHNR and CDR2 is FQNEAQ (reference sequence). This CDR3 has 15 amino acids. V was pared by 4 bases and J by 2 bases, with 11 bases between. The CDR3 DNA reads as TGTGCCAGCAGCTCGGACGGGTTTAACACCGGGGAGCTGTTTTTT. Translated: CASSSDGFNTGELFF.

The chain employs TRBV7-3 and TRBJ2-2, with 7 bases that match TRBD1. The CDR3 spans 15 residues. J was trimmed by 6 bases and V by 5 bases; bases with no gene match: 9. Germline lookup yields CDR1 SGHTA and CDR2 FQGTGA. The CDR3 DNA sequence: TGTGCCAGCAGCCTGACAGGGACCGGCGCCGGGGAGCTGTTTTTT. Residues: CASSLTGTGAGELFF.

The rearrangement uses TRBV27 and TRBJ2-7, with TRBD1 matching over 9 bases. This CDR3 comprises 15 residues. With 3 bases clipped from V and 2 bases from J, the junction kept 5 bases outside the gene matches. CDR1 MNHEY and CDR2 SMNVEV come from the germline V gene (reference sequence). CDR3 residues: CASSFTGTGTYEQYF. The DNA for the CDR3 is TGTGCCAGCAGTTTTACCGGGACAGGGACCTACGAGCAGTACTTC.

This clonotype was seen once. The gene calls are TRBV7-2 and TRBJ2-7; D is ambiguous. CDR3 length: 12 residues. Trimming left V 2 bases short and J 7 bases short, with 9 bases between. CDR1 and CDR2 from the germline V gene are SGHTA and FQGNSA. CDR3 loop: CASSLRSWEQYF. CDR3 sequence (DNA): TGTGCCAGCAGCTTAAGGTCGTGGGAGCAGTACTTC.

The gene calls are TRBV5-1 and TRBJ2-1; 9 positions agree with TRBD2. This CDR3 comprises 18 residues. Looked up from germline, CDR1 is SGHRS and CDR2 is YFSETQ. J lost 0 bases, V lost 0 bases, and 7 bases had no gene match. The CDR3 sequence: CASSLVGSGGSSYNEQFF. The CDR3 DNA reads TGCGCCAGCAGCTTGGTAGGTAGCGGGGGAAGCTCCTACAATGAGCAGTTCTTC.

The chain recombines TRBV24-1 with TRBJ2-6; D uncertain. Trimming pared 4 bases from V and 2 bases from J, leaving 5 bases between. Germline assignment: CDR1 KGHDR and CDR2 SFDVKD. This CDR3 has 14 residues. The CDR3 DNA follows: TGTGCCACCAGTGAGGGTCCTGGGGCCAACGTCCTGACTTTC. Encoded protein: CATSEGPGANVLTF.

This clonotype came up a few times. The chain uses TRBV29-1 and TRBJ2-1; a possible D gene is TRBD1 (6 bases). Germline values: CDR1 SQVTM, CDR2 ANQGSEA. Deletions cut 4 bases from V and 5 bases from J, with 15 bases between. The CDR3 length is 14 residues. Here the CDR3 DNA reads TGCAGCGTTGTCGATTTCCGGACAGACAATGAGCAGTTCTTC. This codes for CSVVDFRTDNEQFF.

The chain recombines TRBV5-6 with TRBJ2-7; TRBD2 matches 8 bases. CDR3 length: 16 amino acids. The germline V gene encodes CDR1 SGHDT and CDR2 YYEEEE. V was clipped by 2 bases and J by 3 bases; unmatched bases: 10. The CDR3 reads CASSLLAGFKFYEQYF. CDR3 nucleotides: TGTGCCAGCAGCTTATTAGCGGGATTTAAGTTCTACGAGCAGTACTTC.

The chain links TRBV29-1 to TRBJ2-1, with D tentatively TRBD2 (5 bases). V lost 4 bases and J lost 3, with 19 bases in between. The CDR3 has 16 amino acids. The germline V gene encodes CDR1 SQVTM and CDR2 ANQGSEA. The CDR3 spells CSVVGILAVDYNEQFF. The CDR3 nucleotides read TGCAGCGTTGTAGGTATCCTAGCCGTCGACTACAATGAGCAGTTCTTC.

This chain joins TRBV5-6 and TRBJ1-2; no definite D call. Trimming took off 3 bases at V and 3 bases at J, with 6 bases between the two ends. This CDR3 contains 12 residues. The germline V gene encodes CDR1 SGHDT and CDR2 YYEEEE. DNA of the CDR3: TGTGCCAGCAGCTACCAATACTATGGCTACACCTTC. Protein sequence: CASSYQYYGYTF.

Only a few counts were recorded for this clonotype. The chain has TRBV20-1 and TRBJ1-6; D is unclear. Germline V gene data show CDR1 as DFQATT and CDR2 as SNEGSKA (reference sequence). CDR3 length: 16 amino acids. V shed 3 bases and J shed 0 bases, with 12 bases lying between them. CDR3 protein: CSARDDTFSYNSPLHF. The CDR3 nucleotides are TGCAGTGCTAGGGACGACACTTTCTCCTATAATTCACCCCTCCACTTT.

The chain carries TRBV4-1 and TRBJ2-5; no reliable D call. Trimming stripped 0 bases from V and 7 bases from J, with 12 bases between. Germline V gene lookup returns CDR1 MGHRA and CDR2 YSYEKL. This CDR3 contains 14 residues. As DNA, the CDR3 is TGCGCCAGCAGCCAAGACGTTTCGGTCGGGACCCAGTACTTC. As protein: CASSQDVSVGTQYF.

The gene calls are TRBV5-1 and TRBJ2-5, with 9 nucleotides matching TRBD2. Germline CDR1 SGHRS, CDR2 YFSETQ. Trimming at V came to 7 bases and at J to 0 bases, leaving 4 bases not matched to a gene. This CDR3 contains 14 residues. The CDR3 nucleotides read TGCGCCAGCGCCCTAGCGGGATACCAAGAGACCCAGTACTTC. Translating gives CASALAGYQETQYF.